The rows below give T cell receptor beta chains drawn from one sample of a study of blood T cells in healthy people across ages. MiXCR, applied by TCRdb to the 5' RACE reads, yields one record per CDR3 protein. The data hold more than 650,000 distinct CDR3 sequences, with 53% observed a single time. Sequencing was done on a sample of blood. The receptors stem from a man older than 75 in good health. Both conserved end residues are part of each CDR3. A D gene is named only where the DNA matches it firmly. Clone size is stated in some rows and not others, as once, few, many or a class when expanded.

D gene | J gene | V gene | clone size | CDR3 protein | CDR3 DNA
TRBD1 | TRBJ1-1 | TRBV20-1 | - | CSARDERQGCGAFF | TGCAGTGCTAGAGACGAGAGACAGGGTTGTGGAGCTTTCTTT
- | TRBJ1-4 | TRBV25-1 | - | CASSAGRASTNEKLFF | TGTGCCAGCAGTGCCGGGAGGGCTTCAACTAATGAAAAACTGTTTTTT
TRBD2 | TRBJ2-1 | TRBV29-1 | - | CSAGARLAGAYNEQFF | TGCAGCGCTGGGGCGAGACTAGCGGGGGCATACAATGAGCAGTTCTTC
TRBD2 | TRBJ2-5 | TRBV20-1 | - | CSARESAGNQETQYF | TGCAGTGCTAGAGAGTCAGCGGGGAACCAAGAGACCCAGTACTTC
- | TRBJ1-1 | TRBV20-1 | once | CSAREATNTEAFF | TGCAGTGCTAGAGAGGCGACGAACACTGAAGCTTTCTTT
TRBD2 | TRBJ2-1 | TRBV10-2 | - | CASSDPTFGAGAWNEQFF | TGCGCCAGCAGTGACCCGACCTTCGGGGCGGGAGCTTGGAATGAGCAGTTCTTC
- | TRBJ2-4 | TRBV20-1 | few | CSGTGLLAKNIQYF | TGCAGTGGCACGGGACTCCTAGCCAAAAACATTCAGTACTTC
TRBD1 | TRBJ2-1 | TRBV27 | - | CASSYPGTEYRSGQFF | TGTGCCAGCAGCTACCCCGGGACAGAATACCGTTCGGGGCAGTTCTTC
- | TRBJ2-1 | TRBV3-1 | - | CASSQDTGSSYNEQFF | TGTGCCAGCAGCCAAGATACAGGGAGCTCCTACAATGAGCAGTTCTTC
- | TRBJ2-7 | TRBV20-1 | - | CSATSDPYEQYF | TGCAGTGCTACCAGCGACCCCTACGAGCAGTACTTC
TRBD2 | TRBJ2-1 | TRBV6-1 | - | CASSELSGPPYNEQFF | TGTGCCAGCAGTGAACTTAGCGGGCCCCCCTACAATGAGCAGTTCTTC
TRBD2 | TRBJ2-5 | TRBV5-1 | - | CASRPWTSGQETQYF | TGCGCCAGCAGGCCCTGGACTAGCGGGCAAGAGACCCAGTACTTC
- | TRBJ2-2 | TRBV5-1 | - | CASSLADSTGELFF | TGCGCCAGCAGCTTGGCCGATTCCACCGGGGAGCTGTTTTTT
TRBD2 | TRBJ2-1 | TRBV7-9 | - | CASSLRASGTLYNEQFF | TGTGCCAGCAGCTTAAGGGCTAGCGGGACCTTGTACAATGAGCAGTTCTTC
- | TRBJ1-5 | TRBV7-2 | - | CASSFATGTAQPQHF | TGTGCCAGCAGCTTCGCTACAGGGACTGCTCAGCCCCAGCATTTT
TRBD2 | TRBJ2-4 | TRBV7-2 | few | CASSYGPLAVPLAKNIQYF | TGTGCCAGCAGCTATGGCCCCCTAGCGGTACCCCTAGCCAAAAACATTCAGTACTTC
- | TRBJ2-1 | TRBV3-1 | - | CASSRGPDNEQFF | TGTGCCAGCAGTCGTGGGCCAGACAATGAGCAGTTCTTC
- | TRBJ2-1 | TRBV9 | - | CASSGLLAPYNEQFF | TGTGCCAGCAGCGGACTACTAGCCCCCTACAATGAGCAGTTCTTC
TRBD2 | TRBJ2-5 | TRBV6-1 | once | CASSSGVAGAETQYF | TGTGCCAGCAGTTCGGGGGTAGCGGGAGCAGAGACCCAGTACTTC
TRBD2 | TRBJ2-5 | TRBV7-2 | - | CASSLLAAQETQYF | TGTGCCAGCAGCCTGCTAGCGGCCCAAGAGACCCAGTACTTC
TRBD2 | TRBJ2-1 | TRBV7-6 | - | CASSLETSGSADEQFF | TGTGCCAGCAGCTTAGAGACTAGCGGGAGTGCGGATGAGCAGTTCTTC
- | TRBJ2-7 | TRBV7-9 | - | CASSTGLRYEQYF | TGTGCCAGCAGCACGGGACTTAGGTACGAGCAGTACTTC
- | TRBJ1-2 | TRBV10-3 | - | CAISDGPRGYTF | TGTGCCATCAGTGATGGCCCTAGGGGCTACACCTTC
- | TRBJ2-7 | TRBV3-1 | few | CASSPRGALSSYEQYF | TGTGCCAGCAGCCCCAGGGGGGCACTAAGCTCCTACGAGCAGTACTTC
- | TRBJ2-5 | TRBV20-1 | - | CSAPGRGFWGQETQYF | TGCAGTGCCCCGGGCAGGGGATTCTGGGGCCAAGAGACCCAGTACTTC
- | TRBJ1-2 | TRBV4-1 | - | CASSQARQGVYGYTF | TGCGCCAGCAGCCAAGCGAGGCAGGGCGTCTATGGCTACACCTTC
- | TRBJ2-5 | TRBV9 | - | CASSVGGLAGLETQYF | TGTGCCAGCAGCGTAGGGGGGCTGGCGGGGCTAGAGACCCAGTACTTC
TRBD2 | TRBJ2-5 | TRBV2 | once | CASSETSGRFREQYF | TGTGCCAGCAGTGAAACTAGCGGGAGATTTCGTGAGCAGTACTTC
TRBD1 | TRBJ2-7 | TRBV27 | - | CASNLGTGRSHEQYF | TGTGCCAGCAACCTAGGGACAGGGAGGTCCCACGAGCAGTACTTC
TRBD1 | TRBJ2-7 | TRBV7-9 | - | CASSPSPGQGAPSYEQYF | TGTGCCAGCAGCCCAAGCCCGGGACAGGGTGCCCCATCCTACGAGCAGTACTTC
- | TRBJ2-7 | TRBV5-5 | few | CASTFSLSSYNEQYF | TGTGCCAGCACCTTTTCTCTTAGCTCCTACAATGAGCAGTACTTC
- | TRBJ2-1 | TRBV11-3 | few | CASSQPGLQNEQFF | TGTGCCAGCAGTCAGCCGGGCCTACAGAATGAGCAGTTCTTC
- | TRBJ2-7 | TRBV2 | - | CASKIQVYEQYF | TGTGCCAGTAAAATCCAGGTTTACGAGCAGTACTTC
- | TRBJ1-4 | TRBV6-6 | - | CASIRQGLGEKLFF | TGTGCCAGCATCAGGCAGGGGCTGGGGGAAAAACTGTTTTTT
- | TRBJ2-6 | TRBV24-1 | - | CATSDFSPVGMGAGANVLTF | TGTGCCACCAGTGATTTTTCCCCCGTTGGGATGGGCGCTGGGGCCAACGTCCTGACTTTC
TRBD2 | TRBJ2-3 | TRBV7-3 | - | CASSLTSSGTSTDTQYF | TGTGCCAGCAGCTTAACTTCTAGCGGGACTAGCACAGATACGCAGTATTTT
TRBD2 | TRBJ2-5 | TRBV20-1 | - | CSGAVQAGVQETQYF | TGCAGTGGGGCCGTTCAAGCGGGAGTTCAAGAGACCCAGTACTTC
- | TRBJ2-3 | TRBV20-1 | - | CSPRRGGAPPTDTQYF | TGCAGTCCCCGACGGGGCGGGGCTCCCCCCACAGATACGCAGTATTTT
TRBD1 | TRBJ2-3 | TRBV28 | - | CASRLGRQGLFTDTQYF | TGTGCCAGCAGACTGGGTCGACAGGGCCTTTTCACAGATACGCAGTATTTT
TRBD1 | TRBJ2-5 | TRBV5-5 | once | CASSSSGTGFSTKETQYF | TGTGCCAGCAGCTCTTCCGGGACAGGGTTTTCCACCAAAGAGACCCAGTACTTC
- | TRBJ2-5 | TRBV6-1 | few | CASARGHQETQYF | TGTGCCAGCGCCCGGGGGCACCAAGAGACCCAGTACTTC
- | TRBJ1-2 | TRBV3-1 | - | CASSQFGSGPWVYGYTF | TGTGCCAGCAGCCAATTCGGGTCAGGGCCGTGGGTATATGGCTACACCTTC
- | TRBJ1-2 | TRBV28 | few | CASSRQDNYGYTF | TGTGCCAGCAGCCGCCAGGACAACTATGGCTACACCTTC
- | TRBJ2-3 | TRBV10-3 | few | CAISESPAADTQYF | TGTGCCATCAGTGAGTCCCCGGCCGCAGATACGCAGTATTTT
- | TRBJ2-3 | TRBV29-1 | - | CSVFTTGTDTQYF | TGCAGCGTTTTTACCACCGGGACAGATACGCAGTATTTT
TRBD1 | TRBJ1-5 | TRBV29-1 | - | CSVHPGGQGGPQHF | TGCAGCGTTCACCCAGGGGGACAGGGAGGCCCCCAGCATTTT
- | TRBJ2-5 | TRBV9 | few | CASSVGTRETQYF | TGTGCCAGCAGCGTGGGGACACGGGAGACCCAGTACTTC
TRBD2 | TRBJ2-5 | TRBV28 | - | CASGSGRLAETQYF | TGTGCCTCGGGTAGCGGGAGATTAGCAGAGACCCAGTACTTC
- | TRBJ1-1 | TRBV5-1 | few | CASSLQGVSAEAFF | TGCGCCAGCAGCTTACAGGGTGTATCGGCTGAAGCTTTCTTT
- | TRBJ1-2 | TRBV12-3/TRBV12-4 | - | CASTDTPPWGYTF | TGTGCCAGCACCGATACACCCCCCTGGGGCTACACCTTC
TRBD2 | TRBJ2-5 | TRBV6-1 | - | CASSELVAGEAETQYF | TGTGCCAGCAGTGAGCTGGTAGCGGGAGAGGCAGAGACCCAGTACTTC
TRBD2 | TRBJ2-3 | TRBV5-1 | - | CASSIAGAYRYAYF | TGCGCCAGCAGCATTGCGGGAGCATACAGATACGCGTATTTT
- | TRBJ1-6 | TRBV28 | - | CASNTDSSYNSPLHF | TGTGCCAGCAATACGGACTCCAGCTATAATTCACCCCTCCACTTT